The T cell receptor (beta chain) under discussion was sequenced for a study of blood T cells in healthy people across ages. In the study overall: There was about one barcoded beta molecule captured by template switching per two T cells.

Collection of roughly 10 milliliters of peripheral blood was performed for each donor. For the second PCR, which ran for roughly 7 to 11 cycles, a sample-barcoded 5' primer and a J-beta primer mix were used. TCRdb analysed the 5' RACE reads with MiXCR anew, one entry per CDR3 protein. Among about 750,000 distinct CDR3 sequences listed, 53% were seen once. On this clonotype itself: Its cognate antigen is unknown.

Study-wide points: Without sorted subsets, naive and antigen-experienced compartments could not be conclusively compared. Per-million-T-cell TCR beta diversity fell roughly linearly with age.

The sequencing input was blood. This clonotype originated in a man at least 80 years old in good health.

The CDR3 DNA reads TGCGCCAGCAGCCAAGTGGGGAGGGCGGATACGCAGTATTTT. Its protein product is CASSQVGRADTQYF. The rearrangement links TRBV4-1 to TRBJ2-3; the match to TRBD2 covers 7 bases. The germline gives CDR1 MGHRA, CDR2 YSYEKL. This CDR3 has 14 residues. Trimming at V came to 1 base and at J to 6 bases, leaving 4 bases not matched to a gene.